The 4 T cell receptor beta chains presented below share a single source sample, sequenced in a study of response to subunit inactivated influenza vaccine. MiXCR, run by TCRdb on the RT-PCR reads, gives a single entry per CDR3 protein. The sample records under 950,000 distinct CDR3 sequences, about 20% being singletons. The starting material was PBMCs from blood, obtained 4 to 6 days after vaccination. These receptor sequences come from a man in his fifties who received an inactivated influenza vaccine.

The rearrangement links TRBV20-1 to TRBJ2-4; no clear D gene. The CDR3 length is 11 residues. Deletions cut 3 bases from V and 13 bases from J, with 13 bases between. CDR1 is DFQATT, CDR2 SNEGSKA, per germline (reference sequence). CDR3 in amino acids: CSASPAGSQYF. The DNA for the CDR3 is TGCAGTGCTAGTCCCGCCGGATCCCAGTACTTC.

V is TRBV5-1 and J is TRBJ2-7, with TRBD1 matching over 10 bases. The CDR3 has 16 amino acids. The germline CDR1 and CDR2 sequences are SGHRS and YFSETQ. Trimming at V came to 0 bases and at J to 6 bases, leaving 9 bases not matched to a gene. The CDR3 here is CASSLGFGTGVFEQYF. Written as DNA, the CDR3 is TGCGCCAGCAGCTTGGGATTCGGGACAGGGGTGTTCGAGCAGTACTTC.

This clonotype was observed a handful of times. The junction departs from germline at one end; a sequencing error may be responsible. The V gene is TRBV7-2, the J gene TRBJ1-3; D is possibly TRBD1 (5 bases). The CDR3 contains 13 residues. The V gene's germline CDR1 is SGHTA and CDR2 FQGNSA. This CDR3 reads CASSLAQGGIPNF. The DNA for the CDR3 is TGTGCCAGCAGCTTAGCTCAGGGAGGCATCCCTAATTTT.

V is TRBV12-3 or TRBV12-4 and J is TRBJ2-1; D might be TRBD1 or TRBD2, each matching 5 bases. The CDR3 loop spans 13 amino acids. V lost 5 bases to trimming and J lost 14 bases, with 19 bases between them. Here the CDR3 reads CASSPDSGEYKFF. The CDR3 DNA reads TGTGCCAGCAGTCCCGACAGCGGAGAATATAAGTTCTTC.